This T cell receptor beta chain is from a study of cytomegalovirus exposure and HLA in healthy donors. This CDR3 has 14 amino acids. The study sampled nominally healthy donors, though unrecorded immune exposures were likely. Use of 60 Vbeta and 13 Jbeta primers characterized the PCR. Profiled with immunoSEQ multiplex PCR; TCRdb holds only in-frame clones, not every one. The data hold some 240,000 clones, with more than 75% observed a single time. Sequencing used PBMCs. The chain couples TRBV21-1 to TRBJ1-1. TRBV21-1 is a pseudogene. The receptor was isolated from a male donor in good health and CMV-seronegative. CDR3 sequence: CASSSRGGRTEAFF. In nucleotides, the CDR3 is TGTGCCAGCAGCTCCCGGGGGGGGCGCACTGAAGCTTTCTTT.